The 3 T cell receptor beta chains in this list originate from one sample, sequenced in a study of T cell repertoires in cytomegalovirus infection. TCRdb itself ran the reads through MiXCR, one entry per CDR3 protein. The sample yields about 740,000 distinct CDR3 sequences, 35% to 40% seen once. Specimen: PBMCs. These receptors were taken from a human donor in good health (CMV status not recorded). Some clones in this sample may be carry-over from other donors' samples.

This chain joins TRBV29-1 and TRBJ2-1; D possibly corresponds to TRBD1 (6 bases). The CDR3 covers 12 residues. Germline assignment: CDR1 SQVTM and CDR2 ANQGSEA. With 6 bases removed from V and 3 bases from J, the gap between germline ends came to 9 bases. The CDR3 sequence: CSVRTVYNEQFF. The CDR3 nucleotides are TGCAGCGTGCGGACAGTCTACAATGAGCAGTTCTTC.

CDR3 DNA sequence: TGTGCCAGCAGTTTCGGGACAGCCCTTAGCACAGATACGCAGTATTTT. This translates into CASSFGTALSTDTQYF. The chain employs TRBV7-9 and TRBJ2-3; 7 nucleotides line up with TRBD1. V shed 6 bases, J shed 0 bases, and the junction held 9 bases outside the gene matches. This CDR3 has 16 amino acids. Per the germline V gene, CDR1 is SEHNR and CDR2 is FQNEAQ (reference sequence). Drawing the rest from reference TRBV7-9 and TRBJ2-3, the complete variable domain is DTGVSQNPRHKITKRGQNVTFRCDPISEHNRLYWYRQTLGQGPEFLTYFQNEAQLEKSRLLSDRFSAERPKGSFSTLEIQRTEQGDSAMYLCASSFGTALSTDTQYFGPGTRLTVL.

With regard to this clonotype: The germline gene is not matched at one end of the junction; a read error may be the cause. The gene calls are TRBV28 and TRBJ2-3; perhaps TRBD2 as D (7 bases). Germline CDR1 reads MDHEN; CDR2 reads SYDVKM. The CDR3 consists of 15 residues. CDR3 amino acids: CASSFFPRGADTKYW. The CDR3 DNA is TGTGCCAGCAGTTTCTTCCCTCGGGGGGCAGATACGAAGTATTGG. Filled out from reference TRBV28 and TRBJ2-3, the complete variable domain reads DVKVTQSSRYLVKRTGEKVFLECVQDMDHENMFWYRQDPGLGLRLIYFSYDVKMKEKGDIPEGYSVSREKKERFSLILESASTNQTSMYLCASSFFPRGADTKYWGPGTRLTVL.